What follows are 10 T cell receptor beta chains derived from one specimen sequenced in a study of T cell changes during pregnancy in multiple sclerosis. Some clones are missing from TCRdb's copy, which holds only in-frame ones; the method was immunoSEQ multiplex PCR. Of around 50,000 clones listed, roughly 90% are singletons. The sample here was CD4+ T cells from peripheral blood mononuclear cells, taken after pregnancy. These receptors originate from a female donor with multiple sclerosis, enrolled in a pregnancy study.

The rearrangement joins TRBV15 to TRBJ1-1; D is perhaps TRBD1 (5 bases). Germline V gene sequence: CDR1 LNHNV, CDR2 YYDKDF (reference sequence). The CDR3 runs 14 residues. Trimming cost V 1 base and J 1 base, with 7 bases left between them. CDR3: CATSRAGQNTEAFF. For the CDR3, the DNA is TGTGCCACCAGCAGAGCTGGACAGAACACTGAAGCTTTCTTT.

To note about this clone: Relative to the germline gene, one junction end is altered; a read error may explain this. CDR3 region: CASSYSGGTATF. The CDR3, as DNA: TGTGCCAGCAGTTACTCGGGAGGGACTGCGACTTTT. The genes are TRBV6-5 and TRBJ1-1; D might be TRBD1 (5 bases). This CDR3 is 12 amino acids long. Germline V lookup: CDR1 MNHEY, CDR2 SVGAGI.

The genes are TRBV7-3 and TRBJ1-1, with 8 nucleotides matching TRBD1. The CDR3 length is 15 residues. With V trimmed by 4 bases and J by 5 bases, 9 bases remained unmatched. Germline CDR1 reads SGHTA; CDR2 reads FQGTGA. The CDR3 sequence: CASSSQGAGKTEAFF. Here the CDR3 DNA reads TGTGCCAGCAGCTCCCAGGGGGCAGGAAAGACTGAAGCTTTCTTT.

The chain has TRBV15 and TRBJ1-1; the D gene is possibly TRBD1 (6 bases). This CDR3 contains 16 residues. CDR1 and CDR2 from the germline V gene are LNHNV and YYDKDF (reference sequence). Trimming removed 5 bases from V and 6 bases from J, with 22 bases in between. The CDR3 loop reads CATSGSRRGIASEAFF. CDR3 bases: TGTGCCACCAGCGGCAGCCGCAGGGGTATCGCCTCTGAAGCTTTCTTT. The variable domain in full, completed from reference TRBV15 and TRBJ1-1, reads DAMVIQNPRYQVTQFGKPVTLSCSQTLNHNVMYWYQQKSSQAPKLLFHYYDKDFNNEADTPDNFQSRRPNTSFCFLDIRSPGLGDTAMYLCATSGSRRGIASEAFFGQGTRLTVV.

The chain combines TRBV6-5 with TRBJ1-4; D gene ambiguous. CDR1 MNHEY and CDR2 SVGAGI come from the germline V gene. V shed 6 bases and J shed 0 bases, with 8 bases lying between them. This CDR3 is 14 amino acids long. This CDR3 is CASRGVATNEKLFF. DNA for the CDR3: TGTGCCAGCAGGGGCGTTGCAACTAATGAAAAACTGTTTTTT.

The chain employs TRBV19 and TRBJ2-5, with 11 nucleotides matching TRBD2. J gave up 8 bases and V 0 bases, and 8 bases lay outside the gene matches. Looked up from germline, CDR1 is LNHDA and CDR2 is SQIVND (reference sequence). The CDR3 covers 16 residues. The CDR3 DNA follows: TGTGCCAGTAGTATAGATGCTAGCGGGGGGCCCACCACCCAGTACTTC. The encoded protein is CASSIDASGGPTTQYF.

The chain couples TRBV7-3 to TRBJ1-1; tentative D call: TRBD1 (5 bases). The CDR3 has 14 amino acids. Germline assignment: CDR1 SGHTA and CDR2 FQGTGA. V dropped 6 bases and J dropped 3 bases, with 14 bases sitting between them. CDR3 protein: CASSPGGGDTEAFF. The CDR3 bases are TGTGCCAGCAGTCCCGGGGGAGGGGACACTGAAGCTTTCTTT. The full variable domain, completed using reference TRBV7-3 and TRBJ1-1, is GAGVSQTPSNKVTEKGKYVELRCDPISGHTALYWYRQSLGQGPEFLIYFQGTGAADDSGLPNDRFFAVRPEGSVSTLKIQRTERGDSAVYLCASSPGGGDTEAFFGQGTRLTVV.

Only one count was recorded for this clone. V and J are TRBV7-9 and TRBJ2-7, with D possibly being TRBD1 (6 bases). V lost 0 bases to trimming and J lost 7 bases, with 13 bases between them. CDR1 is SEHNR and CDR2 is FQNEAQ in the germline V gene (reference sequence). The CDR3 sequence is 14 residues long. The CDR3 DNA is TGTGCCAGCAGCTTAGCGTCAGGGGTCTGGGAGCAGTACTTC. Its translation is CASSLASGVWEQYF.

V usage is TRBV11-3 and J usage is TRBJ2-3; D unresolved. CDR3 size: 14 residues. V was clipped by 1 base and J by 2 bases, with 7 bases between them. In germline, CDR1 is SGHNT, CDR2 YENEEA. Here the CDR3 reads CASSLGGSTDTQYF. The CDR3 DNA reads TGTGCCAGCAGCTTAGGCGGTTCCACAGATACGCAGTATTTT.

The rearrangement uses TRBV19 and TRBJ2-1; 11 bases are a match to TRBD2. V shed 5 bases, J shed 5 bases, and the junction held 11 bases outside the gene matches. The CDR3 totals 17 residues. Germline values: CDR1 LNHDA, CDR2 SQIVND (reference sequence). The DNA for the CDR3 is TGTGCCAGTAGTGTAATAGCGGGGGGGCAAACCGACAATGAGCAGTTCTTC. Encoded protein: CASSVIAGGQTDNEQFF. Full variable domain (remainder filled in from reference TRBV19 and TRBJ2-1): DGGITQSPKYLFRKEGQNVTLSCEQNLNHDAMYWYRQDPGQGLRLIYYSQIVNDFQKGDIAEGYSVSREKKESFPLTVTSAQKNPTAFYLCASSVIAGGQTDNEQFFGPGTRLTVL.